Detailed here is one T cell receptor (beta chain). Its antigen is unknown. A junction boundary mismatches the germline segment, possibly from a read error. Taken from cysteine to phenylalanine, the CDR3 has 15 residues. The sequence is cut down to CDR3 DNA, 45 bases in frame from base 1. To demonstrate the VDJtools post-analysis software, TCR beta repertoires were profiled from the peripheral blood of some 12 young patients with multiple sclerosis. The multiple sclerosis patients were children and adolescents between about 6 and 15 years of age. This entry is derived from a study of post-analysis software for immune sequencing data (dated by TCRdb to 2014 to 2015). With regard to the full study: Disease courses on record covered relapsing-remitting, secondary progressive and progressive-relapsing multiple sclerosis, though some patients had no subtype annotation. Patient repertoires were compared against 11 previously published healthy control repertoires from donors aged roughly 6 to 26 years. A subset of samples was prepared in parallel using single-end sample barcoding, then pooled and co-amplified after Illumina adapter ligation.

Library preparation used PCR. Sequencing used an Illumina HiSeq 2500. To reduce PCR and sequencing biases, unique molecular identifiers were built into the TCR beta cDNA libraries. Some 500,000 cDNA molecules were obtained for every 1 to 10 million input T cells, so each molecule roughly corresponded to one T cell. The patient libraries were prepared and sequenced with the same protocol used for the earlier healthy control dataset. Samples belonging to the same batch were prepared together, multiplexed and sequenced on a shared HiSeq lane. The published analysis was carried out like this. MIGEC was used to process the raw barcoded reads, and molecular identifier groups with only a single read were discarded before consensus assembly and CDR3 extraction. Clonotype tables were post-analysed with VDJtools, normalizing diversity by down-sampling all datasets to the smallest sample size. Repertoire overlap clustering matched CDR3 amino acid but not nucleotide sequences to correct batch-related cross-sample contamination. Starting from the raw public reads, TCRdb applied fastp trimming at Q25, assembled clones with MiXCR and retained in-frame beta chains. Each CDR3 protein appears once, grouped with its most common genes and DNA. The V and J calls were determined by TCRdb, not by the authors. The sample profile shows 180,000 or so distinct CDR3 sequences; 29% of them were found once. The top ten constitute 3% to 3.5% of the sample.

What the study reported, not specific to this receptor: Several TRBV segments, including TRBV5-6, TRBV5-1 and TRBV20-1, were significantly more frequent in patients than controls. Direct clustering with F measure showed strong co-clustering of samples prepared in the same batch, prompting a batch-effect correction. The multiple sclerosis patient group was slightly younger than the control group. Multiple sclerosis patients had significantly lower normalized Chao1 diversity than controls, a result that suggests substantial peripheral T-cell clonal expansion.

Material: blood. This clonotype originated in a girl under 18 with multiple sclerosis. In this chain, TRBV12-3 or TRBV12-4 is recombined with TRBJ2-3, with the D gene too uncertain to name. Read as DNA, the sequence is TGTGCCAGCAGTTTAGGGGTCGGAAGCACAGATGCGCAGTATTTT. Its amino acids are CASSLGVGSTDAQYF.